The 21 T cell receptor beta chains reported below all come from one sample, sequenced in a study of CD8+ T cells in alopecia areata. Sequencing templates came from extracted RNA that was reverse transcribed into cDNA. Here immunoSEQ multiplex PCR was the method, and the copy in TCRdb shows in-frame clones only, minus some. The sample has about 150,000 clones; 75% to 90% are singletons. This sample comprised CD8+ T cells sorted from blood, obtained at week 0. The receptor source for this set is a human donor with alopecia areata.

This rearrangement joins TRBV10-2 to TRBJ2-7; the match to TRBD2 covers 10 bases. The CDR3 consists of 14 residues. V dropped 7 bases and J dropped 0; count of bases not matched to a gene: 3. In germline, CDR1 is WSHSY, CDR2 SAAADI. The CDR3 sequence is CASTGTSDSYEQYF. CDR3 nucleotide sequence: TGCGCCAGCACCGGGACTAGCGACTCCTACGAGCAGTACTTC.

In DNA form, the CDR3 reads TGCGCCAGCAGCCAAGAAGGACAGGGCCACACTGAAGCTTTCTTT. This gives the protein CASSQEGQGHTEAFF. This chain links TRBV4-1 with TRBJ1-1; 8 bases agree with TRBD1. The germline CDR1 and CDR2 sequences are MGHRA and YSYEKL. This CDR3 contains 15 residues. V lost 0 bases and J lost 3; bases outside the gene matches: 3.

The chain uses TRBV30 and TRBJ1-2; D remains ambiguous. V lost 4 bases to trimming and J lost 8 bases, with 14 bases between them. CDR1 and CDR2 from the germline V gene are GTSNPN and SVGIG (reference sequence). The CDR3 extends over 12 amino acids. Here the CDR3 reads CAWILGAEGYTF. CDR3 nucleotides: TGTGCCTGGATCCTAGGTGCGGAAGGCTACACCTTC.

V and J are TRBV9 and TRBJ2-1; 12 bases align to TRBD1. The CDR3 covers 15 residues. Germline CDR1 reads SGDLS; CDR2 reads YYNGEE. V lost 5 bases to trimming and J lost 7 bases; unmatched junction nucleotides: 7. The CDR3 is CASSVGTGGLNEQFF. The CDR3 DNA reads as TGTGCCAGCAGTGTCGGGACAGGGGGCTTAAATGAGCAGTTCTTC.

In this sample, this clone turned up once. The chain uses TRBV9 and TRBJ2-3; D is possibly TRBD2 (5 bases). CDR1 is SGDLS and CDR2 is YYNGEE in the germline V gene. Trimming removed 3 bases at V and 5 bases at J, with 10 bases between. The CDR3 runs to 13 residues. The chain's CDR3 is CASSAAAGDTQYF. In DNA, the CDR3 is TGTGCCAGCAGCGCCGCTGCGGGAGATACGCAGTATTTT. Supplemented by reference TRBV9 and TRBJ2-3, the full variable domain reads DSGVTQTPKHLITATGQRVTLRCSPRSGDLSVYWYQQSLDQGLQFLIQYYNGEERAKGNILERFSAQQFPDLHSELNLSSLELGDSALYFCASSAAAGDTQYFGPGTRLTVL.

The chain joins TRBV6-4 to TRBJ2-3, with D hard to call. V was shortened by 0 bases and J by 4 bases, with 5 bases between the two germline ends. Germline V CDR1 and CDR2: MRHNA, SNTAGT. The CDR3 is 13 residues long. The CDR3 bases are TGTGCCAGCAGTGACTCGAAAGCAGATACGCAGTATTTT. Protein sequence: CASSDSKADTQYF.

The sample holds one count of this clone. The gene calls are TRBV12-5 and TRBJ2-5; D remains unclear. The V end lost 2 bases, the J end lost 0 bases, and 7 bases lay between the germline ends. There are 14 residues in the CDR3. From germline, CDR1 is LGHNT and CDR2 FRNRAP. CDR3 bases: TGTGCTAGTGGTTTGCCGGCAGACCAAGAGACCCAGTACTTC. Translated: CASGLPADQETQYF.

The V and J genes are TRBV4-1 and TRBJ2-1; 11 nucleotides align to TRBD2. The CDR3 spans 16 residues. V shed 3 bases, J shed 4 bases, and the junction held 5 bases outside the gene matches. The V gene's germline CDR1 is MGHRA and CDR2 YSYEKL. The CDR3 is CASSHLAGGPYNEQFF. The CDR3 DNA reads TGCGCCAGCAGCCATCTAGCGGGAGGACCATACAATGAGCAGTTCTTC.

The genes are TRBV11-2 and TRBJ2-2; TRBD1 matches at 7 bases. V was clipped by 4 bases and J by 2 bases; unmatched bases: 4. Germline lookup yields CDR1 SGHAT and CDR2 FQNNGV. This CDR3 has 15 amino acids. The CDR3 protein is CASSSYRGNTGELFF. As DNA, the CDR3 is TGTGCCAGCAGCTCATACAGGGGAAACACCGGGGAGCTGTTTTTT.

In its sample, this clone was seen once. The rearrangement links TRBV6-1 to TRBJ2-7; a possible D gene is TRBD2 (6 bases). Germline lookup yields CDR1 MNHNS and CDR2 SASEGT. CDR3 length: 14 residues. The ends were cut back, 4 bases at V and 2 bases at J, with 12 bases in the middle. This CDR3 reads CASSAGTGAYEQYF. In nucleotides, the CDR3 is TGTGCCAGCAGTGCCGGGACGGGAGCCTACGAGCAGTACTTC.

CDR3 in DNA: TGTGCCAGCAGCGTATCCGGACTAGCGGGAGATCACGGGCAGTACTTC. It codes for CASSVSGLAGDHGQYF. The chain recombines TRBV9 with TRBJ2-7; 13 nucleotides line up with TRBD2. This CDR3 region has 16 residues. Germline-derived CDR1 and CDR2 are SGDLS and YYNGEE. V was pared by 1 base and J by 9 bases, with 10 bases of the junction left unmatched.

CDR3 DNA: TGTGCCAGCAGCGGGGAGGAGGACTCCTACAATGAGCAGTTCTTC. Its translation is CASSGEEDSYNEQFF. V and J are TRBV5-4 and TRBJ2-1, with D possibly matching TRBD2 (6 bases). V was clipped by 4 bases and J by 0 bases, with 11 bases between them. Germline lookup yields CDR1 SGHNT and CDR2 YYREEE (reference sequence). CDR3 size: 15 residues.

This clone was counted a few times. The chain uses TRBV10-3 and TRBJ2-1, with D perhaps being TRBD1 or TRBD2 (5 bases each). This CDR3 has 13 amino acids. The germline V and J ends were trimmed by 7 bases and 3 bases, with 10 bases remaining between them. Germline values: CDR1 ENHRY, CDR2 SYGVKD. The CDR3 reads CAITRDDYNEQFF. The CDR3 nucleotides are TGTGCCATCACCCGGGACGACTACAATGAGCAGTTCTTC.

Here the CDR3 reads CASSRGEGYGYTF. CDR3 DNA sequence: TGTGCCAGCAGCCGCGGCGAGGGCTATGGCTACACCTTC. V usage is TRBV11-1 and J usage is TRBJ1-2; D is unresolved. Germline-derived CDR1 and CDR2 are SGHAT and FQDESV (reference sequence). V dropped 5 bases and J dropped 4 bases, with 11 bases sitting between them. The CDR3 length is 13 residues.

The CDR3 nucleotides are TGTGCCAGCAGTTGGACGGGGACGTCTCAGCCCCAGCATTTT. Protein: CASSWTGTSQPQHF. The chain combines TRBV27 with TRBJ1-5, with D maybe TRBD1 (5 bases). CDR1 is MNHEY and CDR2 is SMNVEV in the germline V gene (reference sequence). CDR3 length: 14 amino acids. V was trimmed by 4 bases and J by 6 bases, leaving 13 bases between them.

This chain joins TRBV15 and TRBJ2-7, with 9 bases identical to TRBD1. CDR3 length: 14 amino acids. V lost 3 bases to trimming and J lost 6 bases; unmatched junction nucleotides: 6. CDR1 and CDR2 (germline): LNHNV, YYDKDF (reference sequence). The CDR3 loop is CATSSDRGRVEQYF. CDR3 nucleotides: TGTGCCACCAGCAGCGACAGGGGGAGAGTCGAGCAGTACTTC.

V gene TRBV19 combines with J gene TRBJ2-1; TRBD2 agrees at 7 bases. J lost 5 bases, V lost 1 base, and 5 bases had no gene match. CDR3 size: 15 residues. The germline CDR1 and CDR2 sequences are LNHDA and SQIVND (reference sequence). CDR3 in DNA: TGTGCCAGTAGTATAGTGTCTAGCGGTAACAATGAGCAGTTCTTC. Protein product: CASSIVSSGNNEQFF.

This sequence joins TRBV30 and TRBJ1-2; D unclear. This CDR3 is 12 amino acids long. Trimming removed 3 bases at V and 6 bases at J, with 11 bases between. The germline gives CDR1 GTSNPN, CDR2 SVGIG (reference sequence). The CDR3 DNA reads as TGTGCCTGGAGAGCCCCGAGGAATGGCTACACCTTC. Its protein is CAWRAPRNGYTF.

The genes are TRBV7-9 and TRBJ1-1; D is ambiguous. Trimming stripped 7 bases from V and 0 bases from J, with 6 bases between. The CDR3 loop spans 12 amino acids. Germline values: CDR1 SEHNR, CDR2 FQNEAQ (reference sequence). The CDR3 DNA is TGTGCCAGCACCCCCCTGAACACTGAAGCTTTCTTT. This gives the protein CASTPLNTEAFF.

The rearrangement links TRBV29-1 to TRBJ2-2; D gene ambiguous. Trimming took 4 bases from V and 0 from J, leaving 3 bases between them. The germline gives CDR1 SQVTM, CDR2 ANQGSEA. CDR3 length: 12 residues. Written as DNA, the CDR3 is TGCAGCGTTGTCTCGAACACCGGGGAGCTGTTTTTT. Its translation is CSVVSNTGELFF.

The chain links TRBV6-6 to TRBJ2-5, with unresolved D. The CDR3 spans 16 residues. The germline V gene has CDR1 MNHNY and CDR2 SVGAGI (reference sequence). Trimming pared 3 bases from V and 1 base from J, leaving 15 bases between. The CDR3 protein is CASSYSNLDLQETQYF. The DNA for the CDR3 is TGTGCCAGCAGTTATTCCAATCTAGACCTCCAAGAGACCCAGTACTTC.